The 25 T cell receptor beta chains presented below share a single source sample, sequenced in a study of Ad26.COV2.S vaccination and SARS-CoV-2 variants. Treatment specified: roughly 20 received Ad26.COV2.S at low or high dose, single or two shots; about 5 received placebo; per-sample allocation not given. All samples were drawn on day 63, counting from the first vaccine or placebo injection. Clones were read by immunoSEQ multiplex PCR, and TCRdb kept only the in-frame ones, dropping some. The repertoire holds roughly 270,000 clones, with around 87% as singletons. The sample consisted of peripheral blood, taken in a trial of Ad26.COV2.S vaccine versus placebo. The receptor set was obtained from a person between 18 and 59 years old who received the Ad26.COV2.S COVID-19 vaccine or a placebo.

This sequence joins TRBV7-6 and TRBJ2-1, with TRBD2 matching 14 bases. Germline assignment: CDR1 SGHVS and CDR2 FNYEAQ. The J segment lost 9 bases and the V segment lost 1 base, leaving 8 bases of the junction unmatched. The CDR3 runs 17 residues. CDR3 residues: CASSLDPRTSGRPEQFF. The DNA of the CDR3 is TGTGCCAGCAGCTTAGACCCCAGGACTAGCGGGAGGCCTGAGCAGTTCTTC.

The V gene is TRBV4-1, the J gene TRBJ1-2; D is unresolved. CDR1 and CDR2 (germline): MGHRA, YSYEKL. Trimming left V 4 bases short and J 2 bases short, with 17 bases between. The CDR3 contains 16 residues. The CDR3 spells CASSRPTETPNYGYTF. CDR3 DNA sequence: TGCGCCAGCAGCCGCCCCACAGAAACTCCCAACTATGGCTACACCTTC.

J is TRBJ1-6 and V is TRBV5-1; TRBD1 might be the D (6 bases). The V gene lost 0 bases and the J gene lost 3 bases, with 10 bases spanning the gap. Germline V gene sequence: CDR1 SGHRS, CDR2 YFSETQ. The CDR3 extends over 16 amino acids. The CDR3 is CASSLATGSYNSPLHF. CDR3 DNA sequence: TGCGCCAGCAGCTTGGCAACAGGGAGCTATAATTCACCCCTCCACTTT.

The V gene is TRBV29-1, the J gene TRBJ1-2; 9 positions match TRBD1. The germline V gene encodes CDR1 SQVTM and CDR2 ANQGSEA. This CDR3 comprises 13 residues. The trim removed 6 bases at V and 6 bases at J, leaving 8 bases unmatched. The CDR3: CSVQQGAEHGYTF. In nucleotides, the CDR3 is TGCAGCGTGCAACAGGGGGCGGAACATGGCTACACCTTC.

The rearrangement links TRBV18 to TRBJ1-1; unclear D gene. Germline lookup yields CDR1 KGHSH and CDR2 LQKENI. V lost 2 bases and J 1 base, leaving 8 bases between the germline ends. The CDR3 sequence is 14 residues long. CDR3 DNA: TGTGCCAGCTCACCAGGGTGGGCGAACACTGAAGCTTTCTTT. It encodes CASSPGWANTEAFF.

Only one count was recorded for this clone. The rearrangement uses TRBV3-1 (or the pseudogene TRBV3-2) and TRBJ2-1; D perhaps matches TRBD2 (7 bases). Germline-derived CDR1 and CDR2 are LGHDT and YNNKEL (reference sequence). V was clipped by 4 bases and J by 9 bases, with 13 bases between them. The CDR3 extends over 13 amino acids. The CDR3 region is CASSPGVAGEQFF. In DNA, the CDR3 is TGTGCCAGCAGCCCAGGGGTAGCGGGTGAGCAGTTCTTC.

The chain couples TRBV7-3 to TRBJ2-3; 9 nucleotides align to TRBD2. Germline loops: CDR1 SGHTA, CDR2 FQGTGA. Losses at the gene ends were 0 bases for V and 2 bases for J; bases not matched to a gene: 15. CDR3 length: 20 amino acids. In DNA, the CDR3 is TGTGCCAGCAGCTTAACGAATGGGGCTGCAGCGGGGGGCGACACAGATACGCAGTATTTT. Amino acid sequence: CASSLTNGAAAGGDTDTQYF.

The genes are TRBV11-1 and TRBJ2-1; D is possibly TRBD2 (6 bases). The CDR3 runs 14 residues. The V end lost 1 base, the J end lost 8 bases, and 12 bases lay between the germline ends. In germline, CDR1 is SGHAT, CDR2 FQDESV (reference sequence). The CDR3, as DNA: TGTGCCAGCAGCTTAGATTGGGGGAGGTATGAGCAGTTCTTC. As protein: CASSLDWGRYEQFF.

There are a few counts of this clone. The rearrangement uses TRBV2 and TRBJ1-6; D not resolved. This CDR3 comprises 13 residues. Per germline, CDR1 SNHLY and CDR2 FYNNEI. Trimming cost V 6 bases and J 9 bases, with 12 bases left between them. CDR3 DNA sequence: TGTGCCAGCAGGTCGAACTGGGGTTCACCCCTCCACTTT. Translated: CASRSNWGSPLHF.

The chain is built from TRBV7-2 and TRBJ2-5, with D unresolved. CDR1 and CDR2 from the germline V gene are SGHTA and FQGNSA. The CDR3 totals 12 residues. V dropped 2 bases and J dropped 4 bases, with 5 bases sitting between them. CDR3 bases: TGTGCCAGCAGCTTATTAGGAGAGACCCAGTACTTC. Translation: CASSLLGETQYF.

DNA of the CDR3: TGTGCCAGCACCCTCTCTGGTCCTACTCCCACCGGGGAGCTGTTTTTT. Its translation is CASTLSGPTPTGELFF. The chain employs TRBV2 and TRBJ2-2; no reliable D call. Germline-derived CDR1 and CDR2 are SNHLY and FYNNEI. This CDR3 has 16 residues. Trimming left V 7 bases short and J 4 bases short, with 19 bases between.

The chain uses TRBV6-5 and TRBJ2-5, with a tentative D call TRBD1 (5 bases). Germline V gives CDR1 MNHEY, CDR2 SVGAGI. The CDR3 has 13 residues. V was pared by 4 bases and J by 6 bases, with 12 bases between. This CDR3 reads CASSFARDKTQYF. CDR3 in DNA: TGTGCCAGCAGTTTTGCCAGGGATAAGACCCAGTACTTC.

CDR3 sequence reads: CASSLDDNQPQHF. In DNA, the CDR3 is TGTGCCAGCAGCCTAGACGATAATCAGCCCCAGCATTTT. The chain joins TRBV6-5 to TRBJ1-5; D remains ambiguous. V shed 6 bases and J shed 4 bases, with 10 bases lying between them. From germline, CDR1 is MNHEY and CDR2 SVGAGI. There are 13 residues in the CDR3.

The chain couples TRBV30 to TRBJ2-7; 9 bases match TRBD2. The CDR3 loop spans 13 amino acids. Germline V gene lookup returns CDR1 GTSNPN and CDR2 SVGIG (reference sequence). The ends lost 2 bases at V and 5 bases at J; junction bases unmatched: 4. In DNA, the CDR3 is TGTGCCTGGAGTACCATAGCGGGGGACGAGCAGTACTTC. Its translation: CAWSTIAGDEQYF.

V usage is TRBV24-1 and J usage is TRBJ2-2; D is unclear. There are 14 residues in the CDR3. Germline V gene data show CDR1 as KGHDR and CDR2 as SFDVKD. Trimming removed 3 bases from V and 2 bases from J, with 6 bases in between. CDR3 amino acids: CATSDSPNTGELFF. In nucleotides, the CDR3 is TGTGCCACCAGTGATAGCCCTAACACCGGGGAGCTGTTTTTT.

V is TRBV10-3 and J is TRBJ1-2; a weak D match, TRBD1 (6 bases). CDR3 size: 15 residues. Germline values: CDR1 ENHRY, CDR2 SYGVKD. Trimming shortened V by 6 bases and J by 1 base, and 15 bases separated the two germline ends. CDR3 residues: CAIRPTGTLNYGYTF. CDR3 DNA: TGTGCCATCAGACCAACAGGGACCCTTAACTATGGCTACACCTTC.

This clone was seen a single time. CDR3 loop: CASSPQTGMDTEAFF. CDR3 DNA: TGTGCCAGCAGCCCACAGACAGGGATGGACACTGAAGCTTTCTTT. The chain carries TRBV7-2 and TRBJ1-1; 7 positions agree with TRBD1. The V and J ends lost 5 bases and 3 bases, in that order; junction bases with no gene match: 9. This CDR3 region has 15 residues. Germline V gene sequence: CDR1 SGHTA, CDR2 FQGNSA.

The rearrangement links TRBV2 to TRBJ2-4; no reliable D call. With 6 bases removed from V and 1 base from J, the gap between germline ends came to 19 bases. The CDR3 consists of 17 residues. The germline gives CDR1 SNHLY, CDR2 FYNNEI. The CDR3 bases are TGTGCCAGCAGGAACTCGGGTTTAGGGCTCGCCAAAAACATTCAGTACTTC. Amino acid sequence: CASRNSGLGLAKNIQYF.

This rearrangement joins TRBV5-4 to TRBJ1-1; D is uncertain. The CDR3 covers 12 residues. Trimming removed 7 bases at V and 4 bases at J, with 11 bases between. Germline V gives CDR1 SGHNT, CDR2 YYREEE (reference sequence). In DNA form, the CDR3 reads TGTGCCAGCCGAGGGCCCCTCACTGAAGCTTTCTTT. Its translation: CASRGPLTEAFF.

The J gene is TRBJ2-1, the V gene TRBV6-5, with 10 bases aligning to TRBD2. The CDR3 has 16 residues. V gave up 4 bases and J gave up 4 bases; unmatched junction bases: 7. Germline loops: CDR1 MNHEY, CDR2 SVGAGI. The CDR3 DNA reads as TGTGCCAGCAGTTCCCTCTTAGCGGGGGGATACAATGAGCAGTTCTTC. It codes for CASSSLLAGGYNEQFF.

This clone was counted once. This chain links TRBV5-4 with TRBJ2-3; D is uncertain. Germline CDR1 and CDR2: SGHNT and YYREEE (reference sequence). The CDR3 is 13 amino acids. V lost 2 bases and J 1 base, leaving 5 bases between the germline ends. The CDR3 reads CASSFWGTDTQYF. For the CDR3, the DNA is TGTGCCAGCAGCTTTTGGGGCACAGATACGCAGTATTTT.

This rearrangement joins TRBV6-6 to TRBJ2-2, with TRBD2 matching over 11 bases. This CDR3 comprises 18 residues. J was trimmed by 2 bases and V by 5 bases; bases with no gene match: 10. CDR1 MNHNY and CDR2 SVGAGI come from the germline V gene (reference sequence). CDR3 loop: CASSPRGSGGANTGELFF. The CDR3 bases are TGTGCCAGCAGTCCTCGGGGTAGCGGGGGGGCAAACACCGGGGAGCTGTTTTTT.

The chain uses TRBV19 and TRBJ1-2, with 8 bases fitting TRBD1. Trimming at V came to 1 base and at J to 1 base, leaving 8 bases not matched to a gene. This CDR3 region has 17 residues. Germline-derived CDR1 and CDR2 are LNHDA and SQIVND (reference sequence). The CDR3: CASSIALWTGSNYGYTF. The CDR3 DNA follows: TGTGCCAGTAGTATAGCCCTCTGGACAGGGAGTAACTATGGCTACACCTTC. Drawing the rest from reference TRBV19 and TRBJ1-2, the complete variable domain is DGGITQSPKYLFRKEGQNVTLSCEQNLNHDAMYWYRQDPGQGLRLIYYSQIVNDFQKGDIAEGYSVSREKKESFPLTVTSAQKNPTAFYLCASSIALWTGSNYGYTFGSGTRLTVV.

The chain links TRBV29-1 to TRBJ2-1, with 9 bases that match TRBD1. Germline trimming cut 7 bases from V and 4 bases from J; bases unmatched to any gene: 11. Germline assignment: CDR1 SQVTM and CDR2 ANQGSEA. This CDR3 comprises 15 residues. The CDR3 nucleotides read TGCAGCGCTGGGACAGGGCTAAACCCTTACAATGAGCAGTTCTTC. Translation gives CSAGTGLNPYNEQFF.

This chain connects TRBV5-4 to TRBJ2-5, with a possible D match to TRBD2 (6 bases). V lost 0 bases, J lost 4 bases, and 7 bases lay in between. The CDR3 extends over 13 amino acids. CDR1 and CDR2 (germline): SGHNT, YYREEE (reference sequence). In DNA, the CDR3 is TGTGCCAGCAGCTTGGGACTAGGAGAGACCCAGTACTTC. It yields the protein CASSLGLGETQYF.